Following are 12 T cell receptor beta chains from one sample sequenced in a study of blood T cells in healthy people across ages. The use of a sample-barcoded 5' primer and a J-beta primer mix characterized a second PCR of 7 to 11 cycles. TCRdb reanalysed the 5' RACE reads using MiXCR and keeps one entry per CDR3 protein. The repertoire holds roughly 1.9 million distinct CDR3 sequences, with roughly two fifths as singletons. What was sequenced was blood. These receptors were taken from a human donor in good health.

This CDR3 reads CASSSGGGRSFYEQYF. Written as DNA, the CDR3 is TGCGCCAGCAGCTCGGGGGGGGGCCGCTCCTTCTACGAGCAGTACTTC. V usage is TRBV5-1 and J usage is TRBJ2-7; 8 bases match TRBD2. The V gene's germline CDR1 is SGHRS and CDR2 YFSETQ. V lost 3 bases, J lost 3 bases, and 11 bases stayed unmatched. CDR3 length equals 16 residues.

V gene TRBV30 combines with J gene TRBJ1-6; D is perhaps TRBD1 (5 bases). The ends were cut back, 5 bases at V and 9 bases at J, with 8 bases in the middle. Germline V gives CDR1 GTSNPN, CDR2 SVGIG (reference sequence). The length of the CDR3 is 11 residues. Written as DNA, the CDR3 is TGTGCCTGGCGACAGACTTCACCCCTCCACTTT. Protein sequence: CAWRQTSPLHF.

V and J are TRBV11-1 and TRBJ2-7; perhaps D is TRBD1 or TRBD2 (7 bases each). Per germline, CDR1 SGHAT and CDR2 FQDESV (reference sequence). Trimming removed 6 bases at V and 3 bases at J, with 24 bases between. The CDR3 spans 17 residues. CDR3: CASRPGSAGTAIYEQYF. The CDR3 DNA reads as TGTGCCAGCAGGCCGGGTTCAGCGGGGACAGCCATCTACGAGCAGTACTTC. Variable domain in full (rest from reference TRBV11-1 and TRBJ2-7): EAEVAQSPRYKITEKSQAVAFWCDPISGHATLYWYRQILGQGPELLVQFQDESVVDDSQLPKDRFSAERLKGVDSTLKIQPAELGDSAMYLCASRPGSAGTAIYEQYFGPGTRLTVT.

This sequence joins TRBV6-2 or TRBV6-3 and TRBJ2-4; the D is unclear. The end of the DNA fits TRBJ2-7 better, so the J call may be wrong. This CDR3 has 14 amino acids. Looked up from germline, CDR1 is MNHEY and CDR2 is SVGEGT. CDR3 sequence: CASIFSGLTYEQYF. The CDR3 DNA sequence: TGTGCCAGCATCTTCTCCGGGCTTACCTACGAGCAGTACTTC.

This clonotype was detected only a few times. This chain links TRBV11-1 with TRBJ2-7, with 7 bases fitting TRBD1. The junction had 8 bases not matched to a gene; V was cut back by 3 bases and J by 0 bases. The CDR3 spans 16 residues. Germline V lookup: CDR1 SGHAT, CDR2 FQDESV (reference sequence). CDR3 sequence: CASSFRDGTASYEQYF. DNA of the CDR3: TGTGCCAGCAGCTTTCGGGACGGGACAGCCTCCTACGAGCAGTACTTC.

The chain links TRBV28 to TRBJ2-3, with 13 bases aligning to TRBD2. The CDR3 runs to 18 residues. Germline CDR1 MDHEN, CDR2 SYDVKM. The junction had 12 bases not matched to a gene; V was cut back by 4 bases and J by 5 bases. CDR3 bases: TGTGCCAGCAGTTCCCACGGACTAGCGGGGGTTCAAGGAGATACGCAGTATTTT. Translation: CASSSHGLAGVQGDTQYF.

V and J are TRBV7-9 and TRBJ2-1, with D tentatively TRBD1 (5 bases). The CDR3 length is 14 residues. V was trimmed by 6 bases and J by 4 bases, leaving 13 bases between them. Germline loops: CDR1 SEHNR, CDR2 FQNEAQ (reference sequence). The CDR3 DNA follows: TGTGCCAGCAGGGATGTGGGGCCTTACAATGAGCAGTTCTTC. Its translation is CASRDVGPYNEQFF. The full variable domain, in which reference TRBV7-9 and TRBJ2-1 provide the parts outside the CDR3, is DTGVSQNPRHKITKRGQNVTFRCDPISEHNRLYWYRQTLGQGPEFLTYFQNEAQLEKSRLLSDRFSAERPKGSFSTLEIQRTEQGDSAMYLCASRDVGPYNEQFFGPGTRLTVL.

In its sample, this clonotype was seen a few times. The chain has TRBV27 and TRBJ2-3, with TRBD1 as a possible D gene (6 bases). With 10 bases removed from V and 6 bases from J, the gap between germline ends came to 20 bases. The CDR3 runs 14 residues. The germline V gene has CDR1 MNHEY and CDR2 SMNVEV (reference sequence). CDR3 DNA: TGTGCCACAAGGGACGGACAGAGAAAGGATACGCAGTATTTT. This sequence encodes CATRDGQRKDTQYF.

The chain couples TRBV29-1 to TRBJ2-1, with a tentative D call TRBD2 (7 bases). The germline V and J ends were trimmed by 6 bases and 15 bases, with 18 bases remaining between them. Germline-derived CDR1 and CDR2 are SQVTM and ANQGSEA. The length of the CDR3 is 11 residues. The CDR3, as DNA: TGCAGCGTGACTGGGGGGGCCCATCGGTTCTTC. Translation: CSVTGGAHRFF.

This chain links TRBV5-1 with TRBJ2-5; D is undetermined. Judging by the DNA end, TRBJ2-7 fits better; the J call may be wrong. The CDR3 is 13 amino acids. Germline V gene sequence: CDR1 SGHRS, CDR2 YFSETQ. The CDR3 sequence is CASSPWRTDEQYF. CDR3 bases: TGCGCCAGCAGCCCCTGGCGAACGGACGAGCAGTACTTC.

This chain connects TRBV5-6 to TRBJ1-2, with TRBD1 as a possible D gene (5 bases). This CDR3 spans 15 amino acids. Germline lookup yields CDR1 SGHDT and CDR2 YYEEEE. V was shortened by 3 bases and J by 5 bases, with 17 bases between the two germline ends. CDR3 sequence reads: CASSSGFLSEYGYTF. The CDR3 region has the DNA TGTGCCAGCAGCTCAGGGTTTCTATCCGAATATGGCTACACCTTC.

CDR3 sequence: CASNRDDNSPLHF. The CDR3 DNA reads TGTGCCAGCAACAGGGACGATAATTCACCCCTCCACTTT. The rearrangement uses TRBV28 and TRBJ1-6; tentative D call: TRBD1 (6 bases). The germline V gene has CDR1 MDHEN and CDR2 SYDVKM. V dropped 7 bases and J dropped 5 bases, with 9 bases sitting between them. This CDR3 is built from 13 residues.